This passage covers 32 T cell receptor beta chains from one sample sequenced in a study of regulatory T cells in long-lasting Graves disease. Time point denoted: newly diagnosed GD, antithyroid drugs for less than 3 months. The TCR library was prepared using RNA isolated from PBMCs. The TCR beta library used iRepertoire HTBI primers with Arm-PCR amplification of CDR3. TCRdb fed the multiplex PCR reads into MiXCR, producing one record per CDR3 protein. In the table there are over 400,000 distinct CDR3 sequences, roughly 15% of which are singletons. These records were also assigned to another study, of T cells in Graves' hyperthyroidism and ophthalmopathy.

Sequencing was performed on peripheral blood mononuclear cells (PBMCs), taken at new diagnosis, from a patient treated with antithyroid drugs. The receptor set was obtained from a woman in her forties or fifties with Graves disease.

This clonotype was counted at least ten times. V and J are TRBV6-5 and TRBJ1-5; 9 bases are a match to TRBD1. The ends lost 4 bases at V and 5 bases at J; junction bases unmatched: 3. Germline V gene lookup returns CDR1 MNHEY and CDR2 SVGAGI. The CDR3 loop spans 14 amino acids. The CDR3 here is CASSSDRGYQPQHF. CDR3 DNA sequence: TGTGCCAGCAGTTCAGACAGGGGGTATCAGCCCCAGCATTTT.

This clonotype occurred a few times. The chain has TRBV5-1 and TRBJ2-1; D perhaps matches TRBD1 (6 bases). CDR3 length: 14 amino acids. V lost 3 bases and J lost 10, with 17 bases in between. CDR1 and CDR2 (germline): SGHRS, YFSETQ. CDR3 region: CASSSTTSQGEQFF. DNA for the CDR3: TGCGCCAGCAGCTCGACAACTAGTCAGGGGGAGCAGTTCTTC.

This clonotype was seen repeatedly, ten times or more. V is TRBV5-5 and J is TRBJ1-2; weak D call: TRBD1 (5 bases). Germline assignment: CDR1 SGHKS and CDR2 YYEKEE (reference sequence). The CDR3 covers 15 residues. V shed 4 bases and J shed 4 bases, with 17 bases lying between them. The CDR3 nucleotides read TGTGCCAGCAGCATCCGTCGACAGAACATCTATGGCTACACCTTC. It codes for CASSIRRQNIYGYTF.

This clonotype was counted ten times or more. The rearrangement joins TRBV28 to TRBJ1-3; D remains ambiguous. V was clipped by 5 bases and J by 4 bases, with 6 bases between them. This CDR3 comprises 12 residues. Germline loops: CDR1 MDHEN, CDR2 SYDVKM. The chain's CDR3 is CASSLTGNTIYF. In DNA form, the CDR3 reads TGTGCCAGCAGTCTCACAGGAAACACCATATATTTT.

This clonotype was detected only a few times. This rearrangement joins TRBV3-1 to TRBJ2-7; D gene uncertain. The CDR3 contains 15 residues. Germline assignment: CDR1 LGHDT and CDR2 YNNKEL (reference sequence). The V gene lost 2 bases and the J gene lost 4 bases, with 15 bases spanning the gap. The CDR3 spells CASSQRQSPLYEQYF. CDR3 DNA sequence: TGTGCCAGCAGCCAAAGGCAGTCTCCCCTTTACGAGCAGTACTTC.

This clonotype came up many times. This chain links TRBV2 with TRBJ2-6, with 9 positions matching TRBD2. This CDR3 has 18 amino acids. Germline lookup yields CDR1 SNHLY and CDR2 FYNNEI. J lost 2 bases, V lost 4 bases, and 9 bases had no gene match. The CDR3 DNA reads as TGTGCCAGCAGTGGGAAGGGACTAGCTTTCGCTGGGGCCAACGTCCTGACTTTC. Translating gives CASSGKGLAFAGANVLTF.

This clonotype was observed a handful of times. The rearrangement links TRBV7-6 to TRBJ2-5; D may be TRBD1 or TRBD2 (5 bases each). V was shortened by 5 bases and J by 1 base, with 11 bases between the two germline ends. In germline, CDR1 is SGHVS, CDR2 FNYEAQ. The CDR3 runs to 14 residues. CDR3 sequence: CASSQRDGQETQYF. CDR3 bases: TGTGCCAGCAGCCAAAGGGACGGCCAAGAGACCCAGTACTTC. Combining the CDR3 with reference TRBV7-6 and TRBJ2-5 gives the whole variable domain GAGVSQSPRYKVTKRGQDVALRCDPISGHVSLYWYRQALGQGPEFLTYFNYEAQQDKSGLPNDRFSAERPEGSISTLTIQRTEQRDSAMYRCASSQRDGQETQYFGPGTRLLVL.

This clonotype has a count of ten or more. The chain couples TRBV10-3 to TRBJ1-1; unclear D gene. Germline V lookup: CDR1 ENHRY, CDR2 SYGVKD. The CDR3 is made up of 14 amino acids. Trimming took 2 bases from V and 7 from J, leaving 14 bases between them. The DNA for the CDR3 is TGTGCCATCAGTGAGATGTCTGGGCAGAATGAAGCTTTCTTT. Translation gives CAISEMSGQNEAFF.

This clonotype was seen a few times. This may come from a read error, since a much larger clone is one base off. The chain carries TRBV27 and TRBJ2-1; D may be TRBD2 (5 bases). The CDR3 covers 15 residues. Germline assignment: CDR1 MNHEY and CDR2 SMNVEV (reference sequence). CDR3 sequence: CASSLNGEHYNERFF. The DNA of the CDR3 is TGTGCCAGCAGTTTAAACGGGGAGCACTACAATGAGCGGTTCTTC.

This clonotype was recorded at least ten times. V gene TRBV6-1 combines with J gene TRBJ2-7; D possibly corresponds to TRBD2 (6 bases). The CDR3 has 15 residues. Germline CDR1 is MNHNS and CDR2 is SASEGT. Trimming pared 7 bases from V and 1 base from J, leaving 17 bases between. The CDR3 DNA is TGTGCCAGCAAGGACGGGCGGGACTTTTCCTACGAGCAGTACTTC. It is translated as CASKDGRDFSYEQYF.

This clonotype was detected only a few times. J is TRBJ1-6 and V is TRBV9; D call uncertain. V was clipped by 0 bases and J by 10 bases, with 11 bases between them. Germline-derived CDR1 and CDR2 are SGDLS and YYNGEE. CDR3 length: 14 amino acids. In DNA form, the CDR3 reads TGTGCCAGCAGCGTAGCGGACCTCCCATCACCCCTCCACTTT. This sequence encodes CASSVADLPSPLHF.

Ten or more counts support this clonotype. The rearrangement joins TRBV11-3 to TRBJ1-5; D unresolved. Trimming removed 5 bases from V and 1 base from J, with 9 bases in between. This CDR3 region has 14 residues. The V gene's germline CDR1 is SGHNT and CDR2 YENEEA. The CDR3: CASSTGWSNQPQHF. The CDR3 bases are TGTGCCAGCAGCACGGGCTGGAGCAATCAGCCCCAGCATTTT.

This clonotype showed up many times. The rearrangement uses TRBV3-1 and TRBJ1-1; D gene ambiguous. Germline-derived CDR1 and CDR2 are LGHDT and YNNKEL (reference sequence). Trimming took off 1 base at V and 1 base at J, with 10 bases between the two ends. The CDR3 length is 15 residues. DNA of the CDR3: TGTGCCAGCAGCCAAGGGGAGGGTGCGAACACTGAAGCTTTCTTT. Protein product: CASSQGEGANTEAFF.

This clonotype turned up a few times. The chain recombines TRBV5-1 with TRBJ2-3; D is ambiguous. This CDR3 comprises 21 residues. Germline V gene data show CDR1 as SGHRS and CDR2 as YFSETQ. The V end was cut by 6 bases, the J end by 2 bases, with 34 bases between. The CDR3: CASTSRRTVPYDRWDTDTQYF. As DNA, the CDR3 is TGCGCCAGCACTAGTAGAAGAACGGTCCCTTACGATCGGTGGGACACAGATACGCAGTATTTT.

The chain couples TRBV19 to TRBJ2-3, with TRBD1 matching 7 bases. This CDR3 has 17 residues. V lost 0 bases to trimming and J lost 4 bases; unmatched junction nucleotides: 10. Germline V CDR1 and CDR2: LNHDA, SQIVND (reference sequence). The DNA for the CDR3 is TGTGCCAGTAGTATAGACCCCGGACAGGTATTCGCAGATACGCAGTATTTT. Protein product: CASSIDPGQVFADTQYF.

In the case of this clonotype: This may be a read error: a much more frequent sequence differs by one nucleotide. The chain employs TRBV7-2 and TRBJ2-1; the D is unclear. The CDR3 sequence is 16 residues long. CDR1 and CDR2 from the germline V gene are SGHTA and FQGNSA. CDR3 DNA sequence: TGTGCCAGCAGCCCATTCTCGTATAGGCCCGCCGAAGAGCACTTCTTC. It translates to CASSPFSYRPAEEHFF. Based on the CDR3 plus reference TRBV7-2 and TRBJ2-1, the full variable domain is GAGVSQSPSNKVTEKGKDVELRCDPISGHTALYWYRQSLGQGLEFLIYFQGNSAPDKSGLPSDRFSAERTGGSVSTLTIQRTQQEDSAVYLCASSPFSYRPAEEHFFGPGTRLTVL.

This clonotype was seen ten or more times. This chain uses TRBV6-2 or TRBV6-3 with TRBJ2-7, with 8 bases matching TRBD1. J lost 6 bases, V lost 5 bases, and 6 bases had no gene match. The length of the CDR3 is 13 residues. The germline CDR1 and CDR2 sequences are MNHEY and SVGEGT. The CDR3 loop reads CASSGSDRAEQYF. The CDR3 nucleotides read TGTGCCAGCAGTGGATCGGACAGGGCCGAGCAGTACTTC.

This clonotype appeared a few times. Compared with germline, one end of the junction differs, possibly owing to a read error. The chain carries TRBV28 and TRBJ2-7, with a weak D call TRBD1 (6 bases). This CDR3 comprises 15 residues. From germline, CDR1 is MDHEN and CDR2 SYDVKM. DNA for the CDR3: TGTGTCAGCAGTGCGCCCTGGGACAAAGAATCCGAGCAGTACTTC. It yields the protein CVSSAPWDKESEQYF.

This clonotype occurred many times. This chain joins TRBV11-2 and TRBJ1-2; D is ambiguous. The CDR3 has 18 amino acids. The germline V gene has CDR1 SGHAT and CDR2 FQNNGV. Trimming took off 0 bases at V and 8 bases at J, with 25 bases between the two ends. CDR3: CASSLDLSAGVLWGGYTF. The CDR3 nucleotides read TGTGCCAGCAGCTTAGATCTAAGCGCGGGAGTCCTATGGGGAGGCTACACCTTC.

This clonotype was seen a few times. The V call is TRBV20-1, the J call TRBJ2-1, with 8 bases lining up with TRBD2. V lost 1 base and J lost 8; bases outside the gene matches: 10. The CDR3 runs to 15 residues. Looked up from germline, CDR1 is DFQATT and CDR2 is SNEGSKA (reference sequence). CDR3 sequence reads: CSARGGSGTGHEQFF. DNA of the CDR3: TGCAGTGCTAGAGGTGGTAGCGGGACGGGCCATGAGCAGTTCTTC.

This clonotype was observed many times. The rearrangement uses TRBV28 and TRBJ2-1, with no clear D. From germline, CDR1 is MDHEN and CDR2 SYDVKM. This CDR3 has 12 amino acids. V was shortened by 2 bases and J by 7 bases, with 6 bases between the two germline ends. CDR3 protein: CASSLPANEQFF. CDR3 in DNA: TGTGCCAGCAGTTTACCCGCGAATGAGCAGTTCTTC.

V gene TRBV10-2 combines with J gene TRBJ2-2; 9 nucleotides align to TRBD2. The CDR3 loop spans 17 amino acids. With 0 bases clipped from V and 3 bases from J, the junction kept 5 bases outside the gene matches. In germline, CDR1 is WSHSY, CDR2 SAAADI. The CDR3 here is CASSESISGRDTGELFF. The DNA of the CDR3 is TGCGCCAGCAGTGAGTCGATTAGCGGGAGAGACACCGGGGAGCTGTTTTTT.

This clonotype was seen many times. The DNA of the CDR3 is TGTGCCAGCAGGATAACTAGCGGGGGAACCTACGAGCAGTACTTC. Translating it yields CASRITSGGTYEQYF. V is TRBV28 and J is TRBJ2-7; 11 bases match TRBD2. CDR1 is MDHEN and CDR2 is SYDVKM in the germline V gene. The J segment lost 2 bases and the V segment lost 6 bases, leaving 6 bases of the junction unmatched. The CDR3 has 15 amino acids.

This clonotype has a count of ten or more. V usage is TRBV5-1 and J usage is TRBJ2-7, with D perhaps assigned TRBD1 or TRBD2 (5 bases each). CDR1 is SGHRS, CDR2 YFSETQ, per germline. This CDR3 has 14 residues. V was trimmed by 4 bases and J by 1 base, leaving 12 bases between them. CDR3 sequence reads: CASSLWDGSYEQYF. Here the CDR3 DNA reads TGCGCCAGCAGCCTCTGGGACGGTTCCTACGAGCAGTACTTC.

At least ten counts were recorded for this clonotype. The chain has TRBV11-2 and TRBJ1-1; possible D gene TRBD1, 6 bases. The CDR3 covers 14 residues. The V gene lost 7 bases and the J gene lost 1 base, with 13 bases spanning the gap. CDR1 and CDR2 (germline): SGHAT, FQNNGV. The CDR3, as DNA: TGTGCCAGCACCCCTAGCAGGGGGAACACTGAAGCTTTCTTT. Its translation: CASTPSRGNTEAFF.

V is TRBV3-1 and J is TRBJ1-1; 12 bases agree with TRBD1. The CDR3 is made up of 16 amino acids. Germline V gene sequence: CDR1 LGHDT, CDR2 YNNKEL (reference sequence). V shed 0 bases, J shed 7 bases, and the junction held 6 bases outside the gene matches. The CDR3 nucleotides read TGTGCCAGCAGCCAAGACCGGGGACAGGGGGCGGGTGAAGCTTTCTTT. This codes for CASSQDRGQGAGEAFF.

This clonotype was seen a handful of times. V gene TRBV9 combines with J gene TRBJ1-3; no clear D gene. The V gene lost 0 bases and the J gene lost 0 bases, with 7 bases spanning the gap. CDR3 size: 15 residues. Germline loops: CDR1 SGDLS, CDR2 YYNGEE. This CDR3 reads CASSVGWISGNTIYF. In nucleotides, the CDR3 is TGTGCCAGCAGCGTAGGGTGGATCTCTGGAAACACCATATATTTT.

This clonotype was counted many times. This chain joins TRBV24-1 and TRBJ2-1; TRBD2 matches at 7 bases. J lost 3 bases, V lost 2 bases, and 6 bases had no gene match. The CDR3 is made up of 16 amino acids. Germline V gene sequence: CDR1 KGHDR, CDR2 SFDVKD. The chain's CDR3 is CATSDSLAGDYNEQFF. The CDR3 nucleotides are TGTGCCACCAGTGATTCCTTAGCGGGCGACTACAATGAGCAGTTCTTC.

This clonotype was seen ten or more times. The V and J genes are TRBV6-1 and TRBJ2-1; D might be TRBD2 (6 bases). This CDR3 region has 15 residues. Trimming pared 5 bases from V and 9 bases from J, leaving 20 bases between. Germline-derived CDR1 and CDR2 are MNHNS and SASEGT. In DNA, the CDR3 is TGTGCCAGCAGTCCCCGGATTTCCCCCGGGGGTGAGCAGTTCTTC. This translates into CASSPRISPGGEQFF.

This clonotype was picked up a small number of times. The genes are TRBV5-1 and TRBJ2-3; 14 bases map to TRBD2. The ends lost 0 bases at V and 1 base at J; junction bases unmatched: 7. CDR1 is SGHRS and CDR2 is YFSETQ in the germline V gene. The CDR3 is made up of 19 amino acids. CDR3 residues: CASSLGLAGGNSGTDTQYF. The CDR3 region has the DNA TGCGCCAGCAGCTTGGGACTAGCGGGAGGGAACAGTGGCACAGATACGCAGTATTTT.

Note on this clonotype: The junction departs from the called germline gene at one end, perhaps through a read error. V is TRBV11-2 and J is TRBJ2-7; TRBD2 aligns across 9 bases. Germline lookup yields CDR1 SGHAT and CDR2 FQNNGV. The CDR3 is 16 residues long. The CDR3 protein is CASSQEGSSGTYEQYF. The CDR3 coding sequence is TGCGCCAGCAGCCAAGAGGGCTCTAGCGGGACCTACGAGCAGTACTTC.

The table lists this clonotype with many counts. This rearrangement joins TRBV6-1 to TRBJ2-7; the match to TRBD1 covers 7 bases. Per the germline V gene, CDR1 is MNHNS and CDR2 is SASEGT. The CDR3 is 14 residues long. Trimming removed 0 bases from V and 4 bases from J; junction bases left unmatched: 3. CDR3 sequence: CASSEAGDSYEQYF. CDR3 sequence (DNA): TGTGCCAGCAGTGAAGCGGGGGACAGTTACGAGCAGTACTTC.